A selection of T cell receptor beta chains follows, all from one sample in a study of blood T cell repertoires in COVID-19. Repertoires were generated with immunoSEQ multiplex PCR, while TCRdb's copy carries only in-frame clones and drops some. The sample has around 250,000 clones, over 70% seen once; the top ten hold about 5.7%. Input material: peripheral blood. These receptors came from a man at least 80 years old with acute or convalescent COVID-19. Both conserved end residues are part of each CDR3. A D gene is named only where the DNA matches it firmly. Not every row has a clone size; where given, it reads once, few, many or a size class.

J gene,clone size,V gene,D gene,CDR3 DNA,CDR3 protein
TRBJ2-2,-,TRBV6-4,-,TGTGCCAGCAGTAGACAGGCGACGAACACCGGGGAGCTGTTTTTT,CASSRQATNTGELFF
TRBJ2-7,once,TRBV6-5,-,TGTGCCAGCAGTAGCCCAAGGAGGGCCTACGAGCAGTACTTC,CASSSPRRAYEQYF
TRBJ2-1,-,TRBV20-1,-,TGCAGTGCTGGCCGGGGGTTCGAGCAGTTCTTC,CSAGRGFEQFF
TRBJ2-3,-,TRBV7-2,-,TGTGCCAGCAGCTTAGGAGGGCAGGGGGGAGATACGCAGTATTTT,CASSLGGQGGDTQYF
TRBJ2-3,-,TRBV10-2,TRBD2,TGCGCCAGCAGTAATAGCGGGGGCACAGATACGCAGTATTTT,CASSNSGGTDTQYF
TRBJ1-6,-,TRBV12-3/TRBV12-4,-,TGTGCCAGCAGTTTAACAGGGCAGTCACCCCTCCACTTT,CASSLTGQSPLHF
TRBJ2-4,-,TRBV5-1,TRBD1,TGCGCCAGCAGCTTGGCAGGGGGCAAGGGGGCCAAAAACATTCAGTACTTC,CASSLAGGKGAKNIQYF
TRBJ1-6,-,TRBV5-1,TRBD1,TGCGCCAGCAGCATTCGCGACAGGGTCGAAAATTCACCCCTCCACTTT,CASSIRDRVENSPLHF
TRBJ2-1,-,TRBV24-1,TRBD2,TGTGCCACCAGTGATGTTTCGACTAGCGGGAGTCTCTATGAGCAGTTCTTC,CATSDVSTSGSLYEQFF
TRBJ1-3,-,TRBV4-1,-,TGCGCCAGCAGCCCAGGGGCGGGCGGAAACACCATATATTTT,CASSPGAGGNTIYF
TRBJ2-7,-,TRBV28,TRBD2,TGTGCCAGCAGTGCCTTCCTCCTAGCGGGAGTTCTCGAGCAGTACTTC,CASSAFLLAGVLEQYF
TRBJ2-5,-,TRBV5-1,TRBD2,TGCGCCAGCAGCGGCGGGCGGGGGGGCCAAGAGACCCAGTACTTC,CASSGGRGGQETQYF
TRBJ2-2,-,TRBV9,-,TGTGCCAGCAGCGTAGATTACAGGGCCGGGGAGCTGTTTTTT,CASSVDYRAGELFF
TRBJ2-3,-,TRBV5-4,TRBD2,TGTGCCAGCAGCTTGGATAGCGGGGGGGCCGGAGATACGCAGTATTTT,CASSLDSGGAGDTQYF
TRBJ2-7,-,TRBV3-1/TRBV3-2,TRBD1,TGTGCCAGCAGCTTAGTGACAGGGAATTTCGAGCAGTACTTC,CASSLVTGNFEQYF
TRBJ2-5,-,TRBV28,TRBD1,TGTGCCAGCAGTTTATTGACAGGGGAAGAGACCCAGTACTTC,CASSLLTGEETQYF
TRBJ1-1,-,TRBV5-4,TRBD1,TGTGCCAGCAGTTCGGACAGGCGACAATTGGCTTTCTTT,CASSSDRRQLAFF
TRBJ2-1,once,TRBV27,TRBD2,TGTGCCAGCAGTTCGGGACTAGCGGGACTCAGCTCCTACAATGAGCAGTTCTTC,CASSSGLAGLSSYNEQFF
TRBJ1-1,-,TRBV5-1,TRBD1,TGCGCCAGCAGCTTGGGGCAGGGGGCGAATCAAAATGAAGCTTTCTTT,CASSLGQGANQNEAFF
TRBJ2-7,-,TRBV6-6,-,TGTGCCAGCAGCTTACCGGGTCACTCCTACGAGCAGTACTTC,CASSLPGHSYEQYF
TRBJ1-5,-,TRBV5-8,TRBD1,TGTGCCGATCCCTCGGGGCTCGGACAGGCTTTGACCCAGCATTTT,CADPSGLGQALTQHF
TRBJ2-1,once,TRBV7-9,TRBD1,TGTGCCAGCAGTCGGGACAGGTCTGATTTCGATGAGCAGTTCTTC,CASSRDRSDFDEQFF